The present TCR beta chain was sequenced within a study of cytomegalovirus exposure and HLA in healthy donors. The PCR used 60 Vbeta and 13 Jbeta primers. Generated by immunoSEQ multiplex PCR, the TCRdb table keeps only in-frame clones and is missing some. The data hold under 200,000 clones, with around three quarters observed a single time. As concerns this clone: The target antigen is unknown.

Whole-study results and caveats: In a later analysis, several top co-occurrence clusters appeared linked to parvovirus B19, influenza, CMV and Epstein-Barr virus. Through in vitro validation, a few CMV-associated chains were shown to be specific for CMV antigens.

The germline gives CDR1 SNHLY, CDR2 FYNNEI. The CDR3 length is 13 residues. After removal of 6 bases from V and 8 bases from J, the junction contained 9 bases not matched to a gene. Each donor was nominally healthy when sampled (though unrecorded immune exposures were likely). The V gene is TRBV2, the J gene TRBJ1-2; TRBD1 aligns across 7 bases. Sequencing used PBMCs. The sequence was collected from a woman aged 50 to 60 in good health and CMV-seropositive. CDR3 in DNA: TGTGCCAGCAGGGGGGACAGAGTTTTGGGCTACACCTTC. Amino acid sequence: CASRGDRVLGYTF. The complete variable domain, with remaining parts taken from reference TRBV2 and TRBJ1-2, reads EPEVTQTPSHQVTQMGQEVILRCVPISNHLYFYWYRQILGQKVEFLVSFYNNEISEKSEIFDDQFSVERPDGSNFTLKIRSTKLEDSAMYFCASRGDRVLGYTFGSGTRLTVV.